Listed below are T cell receptor beta chains from one sample, sequenced in a study of T cell responses to AZD1222 COVID-19 vaccine. Profiling relied on immunoSEQ multiplex PCR, and the TCRdb table lists in-frame clones only, not all of them. The sample carries about 150,000 clones, around 90% recorded once. The sample was peripheral blood, taken on day 0 of AZD1222 vaccination. The receptors were sampled from an adult in good health. Both conserved end residues are part of each CDR3. A D gene is named only where the DNA matches it firmly. Clone size is shown for a subset of rows, as once, few, many or a class of expanded clone.

D	size	V	J	DNA	CDR3
NA	NA	TRBV4-3	TRBJ1-1	TGCGCCAGCCGCTTAGGGAGCGACGGTGAAGCTTTCTTT	CASRLGSDGEAFF
NA	NA	TRBV7-2	TRBJ2-3	TGTGCCAGCAGCTTTAGATCCGCGGGAGATACGCAGTATTTT	CASSFRSAGDTQYF
NA	NA	TRBV6-7	TRBJ1-2	TGTGCCAGCAGTTACTCAGAGGCCCTCGGCTACACCTTC	CASSYSEALGYTF
NA	NA	TRBV5-1	TRBJ1-1	TGCGCCAGCAGCTTGGGCGGGGCCAGGAACACTGAAGCTTTCTTT	CASSLGGARNTEAFF
NA	NA	TRBV7-6	TRBJ1-6	TGTGCCAGCAGCTTAGCAGGGCGGGATTCACCCCTCCACTTT	CASSLAGRDSPLHF
NA	NA	TRBV27	TRBJ1-1	TGTGCCAGCAGCCCGCGCCGGGGGGGAACTGAAGCTTTCTTT	CASSPRRGGTEAFF
TRBD1	NA	TRBV6-1	TRBJ1-5	TGTGCCAGCAGAAAGGGACAGGGATCTAATCAGCCCCAGCATTTT	CASRKGQGSNQPQHF
NA	NA	TRBV18	TRBJ2-2	TGTGCCAGCTCCCGGGGGACAGACACCGGGGAGCTGTTTTTT	CASSRGTDTGELFF
TRBD1	NA	TRBV7-9	TRBJ1-5	TGTGCCAGCAGGCTGGACAGGGGCCAGCCCCAGCATTTT	CASRLDRGQPQHF
NA	NA	TRBV12-3/TRBV12-4	TRBJ1-1	TGTGCCAGCAGTTTGGGGTTAGGAAGCGAAGCTTTCTTT	CASSLGLGSEAFF
NA	once	TRBV13	TRBJ1-2	TGTGCCAGCAGCTACAAATCCCCCCCGGTCGGCTACACCTTC	CASSYKSPPVGYTF
NA	NA	TRBV5-1	TRBJ1-1	TGCGCCAGCAGCTTGGGAGGGGGAGGGGCTGAAGCTTTCTTT	CASSLGGGGAEAFF
TRBD2	NA	TRBV7-2	TRBJ2-6	TGTGCCAGCAGCTTAGCCTGGGGTAGCGGGAGTGTAAGTTCTGGGGCCAACGTCCTGACTTTC	CASSLAWGSGSVSSGANVLTF
NA	NA	TRBV4-3	TRBJ2-5	TGCGCCAGCAGCCAAGAGCCCTGGGGTGGGGAGACCCAGTACTTC	CASSQEPWGGETQYF
NA	NA	TRBV20-1	TRBJ1-2	TGCAGTGCTAGTATGCTAGGAGGGGAGCCGAGCGGCTACACCTTC	CSASMLGGEPSGYTF
NA	NA	TRBV6-5	TRBJ1-1	TGTGCCAGCAGTTACTCGATTGATGGGGACTCTGAAGCTTTCTTT	CASSYSIDGDSEAFF
TRBD2	NA	TRBV29-1	TRBJ2-2	TGCAGCGTTGTATTTCAAGCGGGGTTGACCGGGGAGCTGTTTTTT	CSVVFQAGLTGELFF
NA	once	TRBV10-3	TRBJ1-3	TGTGCCATCCGTCCTATTCTGGGGGATGGAAACACCATATATTTT	CAIRPILGDGNTIYF
TRBD2	NA	TRBV30	TRBJ2-3	TGTGCCTGGAGTAGTAGCGGGAGTTTGAATACGCAGTATTTT	CAWSSSGSLNTQYF
NA	NA	TRBV27	TRBJ2-3	TGTGCCAGCTCACCCTACCCCGGAAGCACAGATACGCAGTATTTT	CASSPYPGSTDTQYF
TRBD1	once	TRBV5-1	TRBJ2-6	TGCGCCAGCAGCTTGGGGCAGGGGGTTGGGGCCAACGTCCTGACTTTC	CASSLGQGVGANVLTF
NA	NA	TRBV18	TRBJ1-1	TGTGCCAGCTCACCATACCAGGGAATGACTGAAGCTTTCTTT	CASSPYQGMTEAFF
NA	NA	TRBV10-1	TRBJ1-1	TGCGCCAGCAGTGAAGCTGGAGTCGGTGAAGCTTTCTTT	CASSEAGVGEAFF
NA	once	TRBV5-1	TRBJ2-2	TGCGCCAGCAGCTCGGACCTACTTCCAACCGGGGAGCTGTTTTTT	CASSSDLLPTGELFF
NA	NA	TRBV9	TRBJ1-5	TGTGCCAGCAGCGTAGGGGGCCGAGGGCCCCAGCATTTT	CASSVGGRGPQHF
NA	NA	TRBV19	TRBJ1-5	TGTGCCAGTAGCCTAATTCCAGTTTCGGGGCCCCAGCATTTT	CASSLIPVSGPQHF
NA	NA	TRBV5-5	TRBJ2-5	TGTGCCAGCAGCTTGGGAACAGGGAGGGTAGAGACCCAGTACTTC	CASSLGTGRVETQYF
NA	NA	TRBV6-1	TRBJ1-5	TGTGCCAGCAGTGAAACAGGTTATAGCAATCAGCCCCAGCATTTT	CASSETGYSNQPQHF
NA	once	TRBV18	TRBJ2-5	TGTGCCAGCTCCCCCCGGCGTGGGTTAGGGGACGGCGAGACCCAGTACTTC	CASSPRRGLGDGETQYF
TRBD2	NA	TRBV29-1	TRBJ2-5	TGCAGCGTTGATCTTAGCGGGACGGAACAAGAGACCCAGTACTTC	CSVDLSGTEQETQYF
NA	NA	TRBV2	TRBJ1-1	TGTGCCCAAATGGGTCAGGCGAACACTGAAGCTTTCTTT	CAQMGQANTEAFF
NA	NA	TRBV6-2/TRBV6-3	TRBJ1-2	TGTGCCAGCAGTCCAGGGGACTATGGCTACACCTTC	CASSPGDYGYTF
NA	NA	TRBV6-5	TRBJ2-1	TGTGCCAGCAGTTCCCAGGACCTGGGGCGGCAGTTCTTC	CASSSQDLGRQFF
NA	NA	TRBV7-9	TRBJ1-1	TGTGCCAGCAGCTTAGACGGCAGGGGCACTGAAGCTTTCTTT	CASSLDGRGTEAFF
TRBD1	NA	TRBV7-2	TRBJ1-1	TGTGCCAGCAGAAGGAGGGCAGGGGGCGGAATAAGGACTGAAGCTTTCTTT	CASRRRAGGGIRTEAFF
TRBD2	NA	TRBV4-1	TRBJ2-3	TGCGCCAGCAGCCCTGGGGGGTTAGCGGGGAAGGGGACAGATACGCAGTATTTT	CASSPGGLAGKGTDTQYF
TRBD1	NA	TRBV2	TRBJ1-1	TGTGCCAGCAGTCCGGACAGGGACGCTTTCTTT	CASSPDRDAFF
NA	few	TRBV10-3	TRBJ1-1	TGTGCCACAGCCGGCGGGGGGAACACTGAAGCTTTCTTT	CATAGGGNTEAFF
NA	NA	TRBV28	TRBJ2-1	TGTGCCAGCAGGGGGGCCGGGGTTGGTCATGAGCAGTTCTTC	CASRGAGVGHEQFF
NA	NA	TRBV19	TRBJ1-5	TGTGCCAGTAGTAGGCCGAGGGAACGAGATCAGCCCCAGCATTTT	CASSRPRERDQPQHF
NA	NA	TRBV2	TRBJ1-5	TGTGCCAGCAGTTCCGGACGGATTAGCAATCAGCCCCAGCATTTT	CASSSGRISNQPQHF
NA	NA	TRBV12-3/TRBV12-4	TRBJ2-7	TGTGCCAGCAGGCACGAGTCGACCGAGCAGTACTTC	CASRHESTEQYF